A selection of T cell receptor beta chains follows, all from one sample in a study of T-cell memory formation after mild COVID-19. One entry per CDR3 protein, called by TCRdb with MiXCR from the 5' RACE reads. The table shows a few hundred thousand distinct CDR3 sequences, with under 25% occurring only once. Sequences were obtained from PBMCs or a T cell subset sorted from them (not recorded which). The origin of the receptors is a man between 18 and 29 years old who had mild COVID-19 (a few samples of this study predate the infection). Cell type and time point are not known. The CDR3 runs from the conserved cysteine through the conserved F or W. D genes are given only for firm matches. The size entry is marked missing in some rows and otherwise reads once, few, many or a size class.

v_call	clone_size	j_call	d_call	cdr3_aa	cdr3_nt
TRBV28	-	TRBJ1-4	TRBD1	CASTQGATNEKLFF	TGTGCCAGCACCCAGGGGGCGACTAATGAAAAACTGTTTTTT
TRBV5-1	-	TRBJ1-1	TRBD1	CASSGPGQGAAEAFF	TGCGCCAGCAGCGGACCGGGACAGGGGGCGGCTGAAGCTTTCTTT
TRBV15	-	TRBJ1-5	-	CATSTYLNQPQHF	TGTGCCACCAGCACCTACTTAAATCAGCCCCAGCATTTT
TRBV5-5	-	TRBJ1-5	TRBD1	CASRLQGSREQPQHF	TGTGCCAGCAGATTACAGGGGTCCCGGGAGCAGCCCCAGCATTTT
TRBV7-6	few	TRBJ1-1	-	CASNQIYRISGAFF	TGTGCCAGCAACCAGATTTACAGAATCTCCGGAGCTTTCTTT
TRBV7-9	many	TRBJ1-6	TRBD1	CASSSTGSSYNSPLHF	TGTGCCAGCAGCTCGACAGGGAGCTCCTATAATTCACCCCTCCACTTT
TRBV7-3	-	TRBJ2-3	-	CASGRGGLYTDTQYF	TGTGCCAGCGGGCGTGGGGGTCTTTACACAGATACGCAGTATTTT
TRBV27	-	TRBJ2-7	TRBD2	CASSWWGGSYEQYF	TGTGCCAGCAGTTGGTGGGGGGGAAGTTACGAGCAGTACTTC
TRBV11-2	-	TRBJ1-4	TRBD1	CASSPIRGLREKLFF	TGTGCCAGCAGCCCGATCAGGGGGCTACGGGAAAAACTGTTTTTT
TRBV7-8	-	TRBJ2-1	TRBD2	CASSLNQLAGMRNEQFF	TGTGCCAGCAGCCTTAACCAGCTAGCGGGGATGAGGAATGAGCAGTTCTTC
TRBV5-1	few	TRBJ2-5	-	CASSYTGPQETQYF	TGCGCCAGCAGTTATACAGGGCCTCAAGAGACCCAGTACTTC
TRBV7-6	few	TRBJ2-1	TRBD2	CASSLANSAGGPQEQFF	TGTGCCAGCAGCTTAGCGAATTCAGCGGGGGGGCCACAGGAGCAGTTCTTC
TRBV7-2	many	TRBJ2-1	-	CASSLVDNEQFF	TGTGCCAGCAGCTTAGTCGACAATGAGCAGTTCTTC
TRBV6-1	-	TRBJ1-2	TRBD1	CASSADRVHGYTF	TGTGCCAGCAGCGCGGACAGGGTACATGGCTACACCTTC
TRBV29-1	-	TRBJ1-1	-	CSGQQGFGTEAFF	TGCAGCGGACAACAGGGTTTCGGCACTGAAGCTTTCTTT
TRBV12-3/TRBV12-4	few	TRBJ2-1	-	CASTEGNEQFF	TGTGCCAGCACCGAAGGGAATGAGCAGTTCTTC
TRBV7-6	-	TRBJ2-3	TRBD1	CASSLEGTGVRNTQYF	TGTGCCAGCAGCTTAGAAGGGACAGGGGTTCGAAATACGCAGTATTTT
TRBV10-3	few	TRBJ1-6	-	CAISESTGRTPLHF	TGTGCCATCAGTGAGTCTACAGGGAGAACACCCCTCCACTTT
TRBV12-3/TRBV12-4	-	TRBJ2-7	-	CASSRGPPYEQYF	TGTGCCAGCAGCCGCGGACCGCCCTACGAGCAGTACTTC
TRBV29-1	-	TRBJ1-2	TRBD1	CSVGPYRGGYTF	TGCAGCGTTGGACCATACAGGGGCGGCTACACCTTC
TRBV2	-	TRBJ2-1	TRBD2	CASSEALLGGEQFF	TGTGCCAGCAGTGAAGCGCTTTTGGGAGGGGAGCAGTTCTTC
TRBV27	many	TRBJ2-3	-	CASSLGLRGAADTQYF	TGTGCCAGCAGTTTAGGCCTTCGGGGGGCGGCAGATACGCAGTATTTT
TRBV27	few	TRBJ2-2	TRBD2	CASRRKLAGGITGELFF	TGTGCCAGCAGGCGCAAACTAGCGGGGGGTATCACCGGGGAGCTGTTTTTT
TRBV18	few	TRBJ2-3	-	CASSHPALPDTQYF	TGTGCCAGCTCACACCCCGCGTTGCCAGATACGCAGTATTTT
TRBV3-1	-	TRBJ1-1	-	CASSSPRDGRGWAEAFF	TGTGCCAGCAGCTCCCCGAGGGACGGCCGGGGTTGGGCTGAAGCTTTCTTT
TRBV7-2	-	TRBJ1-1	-	CASSLGAGGTEAFF	TGTGCCAGCAGCTTAGGGGCTGGAGGCACTGAAGCTTTCTTT
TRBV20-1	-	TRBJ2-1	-	CSALPVRLEYNEQFF	TGCAGTGCTCTGCCCGTGAGACTAGAATACAATGAGCAGTTCTTC
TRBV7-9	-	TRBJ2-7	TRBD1	CASSSTTGQTAYEQYF	TGTGCCAGCAGCTCGACCACGGGACAGACTGCATACGAGCAGTACTTC
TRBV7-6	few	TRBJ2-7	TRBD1	CASSLGGGTIYEQYF	TGTGCCAGCAGCTTAGGAGGGGGCACGATCTACGAGCAGTACTTC
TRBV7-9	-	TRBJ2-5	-	CASSSPLDRQETQYF	TGTGCCAGCAGCTCCCCCTTAGACAGACAAGAGACCCAGTACTTC
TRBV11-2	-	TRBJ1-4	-	CASSPIGGGTNEKLFF	TGTGCCAGCAGCCCCATCGGGGGGGGAACTAATGAAAAACTGTTTTTT
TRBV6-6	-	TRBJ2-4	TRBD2	CASSAGLARNIQYF	TGTGCCAGCAGCGCCGGACTAGCTCGAAACATTCAGTACTTC
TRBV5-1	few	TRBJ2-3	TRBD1	CASSRDRLSIDTQYF	TGCGCCAGCAGCCGGGACAGGCTTAGCATAGATACGCAGTATTTT
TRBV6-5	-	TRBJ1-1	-	CASRPGRTTEAFF	TGTGCCAGCAGGCCGGGTAGGACCACTGAAGCTTTCTTT
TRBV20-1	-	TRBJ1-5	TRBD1	CSAHDRDVGNQPQHF	TGCAGTGCTCATGACAGGGACGTGGGCAATCAGCCCCAGCATTTT
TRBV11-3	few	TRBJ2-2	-	CASSLNKNTGELFF	TGTGCCAGCAGCCTAAACAAAAACACCGGGGAGCTGTTTTTT
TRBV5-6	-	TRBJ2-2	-	CASSPPSPGELFF	TGTGCCAGCAGCCCACCGTCCCCCGGGGAGCTGTTTTTT
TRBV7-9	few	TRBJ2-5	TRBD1	CASSPWTGQETQYF	TGTGCCAGCAGCCCATGGACAGGTCAAGAGACCCAGTACTTC
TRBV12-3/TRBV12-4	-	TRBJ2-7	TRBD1	CASWRQGTYEQYF	TGTGCCAGCTGGAGACAGGGTACCTACGAGCAGTACTTC
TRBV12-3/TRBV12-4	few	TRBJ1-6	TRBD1	CASQDRLSSYNSPLHF	TGTGCCAGCCAGGACAGGCTGAGCTCCTATAATTCACCCCTCCACTTT
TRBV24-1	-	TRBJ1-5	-	CATSDRDTSNQPQHF	TGTGCCACCAGTGATCGAGACACTAGCAATCAGCCCCAGCATTTT
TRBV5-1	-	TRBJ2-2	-	CATTGDKYSNTGELFF	TGCGCCACCACCGGCGACAAATACTCGAACACCGGGGAGCTGTTTTTT
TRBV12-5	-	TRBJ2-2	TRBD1	CASGLSYDRVPGELFF	TGTGCTAGTGGTTTGTCCTACGACAGGGTCCCCGGGGAGCTGTTTTTT
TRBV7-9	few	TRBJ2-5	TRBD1	CAGGPGGQETQYF	TGTGCCGGCGGGCCAGGGGGACAAGAGACCCAGTACTTC
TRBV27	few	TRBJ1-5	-	CASSLIPDQPQHF	TGTGCCAGCAGTTTAATTCCCGATCAGCCCCAGCATTTT
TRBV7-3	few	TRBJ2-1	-	CASSFGTHNEQFF	TGTGCCAGCAGCTTTGGGACTCACAATGAGCAGTTCTTC
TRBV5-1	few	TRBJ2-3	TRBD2	CASSLRAGGRADTQYF	TGCGCCAGCAGCTTAAGGGCCGGGGGGAGGGCAGATACGCAGTATTTT
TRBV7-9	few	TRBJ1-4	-	CASSSGTWGTNEKLFF	TGTGCCAGCAGCTCGGGGACCTGGGGAACTAATGAAAAACTGTTTTTT
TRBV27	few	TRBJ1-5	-	CASSFHGNQPQHF	TGTGCCAGCAGTTTTCACGGAAATCAGCCCCAGCATTTT
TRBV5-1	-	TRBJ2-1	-	CASSFAAEYNEQFF	TGCGCCAGCAGCTTCGCGGCAGAATACAATGAGCAGTTCTTC
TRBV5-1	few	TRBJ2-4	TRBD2	CASSFHSGALAKNIQYF	TGCGCCAGCAGCTTTCATAGCGGGGCCCTAGCCAAAAACATTCAGTACTTC
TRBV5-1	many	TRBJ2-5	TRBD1	CASSRGPEETQYF	TGCGCCAGCAGCAGGGGGCCCGAGGAGACCCAGTACTTC
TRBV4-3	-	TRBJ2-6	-	CASSQDLPGSGANVLTF	TGCGCCAGCAGCCAAGATCTTCCAGGCTCTGGGGCCAACGTCCTGACTTTC
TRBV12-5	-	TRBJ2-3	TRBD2	CASAFSGGRTDTQYF	TGTGCTAGTGCCTTCAGCGGGGGGCGCACAGATACGCAGTATTTT
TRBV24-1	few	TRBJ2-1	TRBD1	CATGRTGDEQFF	TGTGCCACCGGCCGGACAGGGGATGAGCAGTTCTTC
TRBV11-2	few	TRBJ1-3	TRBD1	CASNRGRPYTGNTIYF	TGTGCCAGCAACAGGGGCAGACCTTATACTGGAAACACCATATATTTT
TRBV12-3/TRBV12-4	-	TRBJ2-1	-	CASSTKGTLEQFF	TGTGCCAGCAGTACGAAGGGAACCCTTGAGCAGTTCTTC
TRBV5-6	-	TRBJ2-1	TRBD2	CASSVPGLAALDEQFF	TGTGCCAGCAGCGTTCCGGGACTAGCCGCCTTGGATGAGCAGTTCTTC
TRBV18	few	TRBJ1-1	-	CASTPREGNLGSTEAFF	TGTGCCAGCACCCCCCGGGAAGGCAACCTAGGGAGCACTGAAGCTTTCTTT